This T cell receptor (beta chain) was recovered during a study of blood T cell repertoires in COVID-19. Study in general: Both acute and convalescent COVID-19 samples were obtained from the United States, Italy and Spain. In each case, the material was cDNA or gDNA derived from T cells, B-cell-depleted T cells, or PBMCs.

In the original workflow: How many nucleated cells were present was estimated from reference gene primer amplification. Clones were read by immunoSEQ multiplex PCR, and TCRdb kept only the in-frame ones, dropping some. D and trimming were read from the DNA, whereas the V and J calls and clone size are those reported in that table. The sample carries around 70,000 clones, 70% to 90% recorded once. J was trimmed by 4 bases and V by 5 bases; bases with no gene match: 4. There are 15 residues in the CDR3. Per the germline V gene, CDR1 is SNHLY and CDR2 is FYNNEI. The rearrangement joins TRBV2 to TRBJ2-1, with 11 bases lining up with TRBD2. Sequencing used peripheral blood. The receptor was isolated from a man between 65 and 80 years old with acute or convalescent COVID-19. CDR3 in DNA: TGTGCCAGCAGTCCGACTAGCGGGACGTACAATGAGCAGTTCTTC. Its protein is CASSPTSGTYNEQFF.